These 3 T cell receptor beta chains originate from one sample sequenced in a study of T cell responses to AZD1222 COVID-19 vaccine. This table comes from immunoSEQ multiplex PCR, and its TCRdb copy is limited to in-frame clones, with some not included. Of 130,000 to 150,000 clones listed, under 95% are singletons. This specimen consisted of peripheral blood, obtained on day 0 of AZD1222 vaccination. The receptor set was obtained from an adult in good health.

The rearrangement uses TRBV6-5 and TRBJ2-7; 8 nucleotides align to TRBD2. The CDR3 contains 15 residues. Looked up from germline, CDR1 is MNHEY and CDR2 is SVGAGI. V lost 2 bases and J lost 2; bases outside the gene matches: 5. The CDR3 protein is CASSYAIAGTYEQYF. The CDR3 bases are TGTGCCAGCAGTTACGCGATAGCGGGAACCTACGAGCAGTACTTC.

This rearrangement joins TRBV28 to TRBJ1-2, with a tentative D call TRBD1 (5 bases). V lost 1 base and J lost 8, with 14 bases in between. CDR1 is MDHEN and CDR2 is SYDVKM in the germline V gene. The CDR3 covers 14 residues. CDR3 region: CASSLFGGCGGYTF. The CDR3 DNA is TGTGCCAGCAGTTTATTCGGGGGGTGCGGGGGCTACACCTTC.

This chain uses TRBV6-6 with TRBJ1-3; maybe TRBD1 (5 bases). From germline, CDR1 is MNHNY and CDR2 SVGAGI (reference sequence). V lost 2 bases and J 0 bases, leaving 11 bases between the germline ends. The CDR3 has 16 residues. The CDR3 nucleotides read TGTGCCAGCAGTTACGGGGACGTTAACTCTGGAAACACCATATATTTT. Protein product: CASSYGDVNSGNTIYF.